These 16 T cell receptor beta chains were sequenced from one sample in a study of graft-versus-host responses after intestinal transplantation. Which antigens these TCRs recognize remains unknown. Repertoires were generated with immunoSEQ multiplex PCR, while TCRdb's copy carries only in-frame clones and drops some. The table lists 75,000 to 95,000 clones, around 93% of them singletons. Sequenced material: unstimulated CD4+ T cells sorted from spleen or lymph node cells, taken before transplant. These receptors were collected from a human donor who was the organ donor for an intestinal transplant.

In this sample, this clone turned up once. This chain links TRBV14 with TRBJ2-5; weak D call: TRBD1 (5 bases). The V and J ends lost 4 bases and 0 bases respectively, with 12 bases between them. Germline V CDR1 and CDR2: SGHDN, FVKESK. There are 15 residues in the CDR3. The CDR3 is CASSLQQAYQETQYF. As DNA, the CDR3 is TGTGCCAGCAGCCTGCAACAGGCTTACCAAGAGACCCAGTACTTC.

The rearrangement uses TRBV29-1 and TRBJ2-3, with a weak D call TRBD2 (5 bases). The CDR3 runs 14 residues. V lost 3 bases to trimming and J lost 3 bases, with 13 bases between them. Germline V CDR1 and CDR2: SQVTM, ANQGSEA. The CDR3 nucleotides are TGCAGCGTTGAGGGAGTCAGTCAAACAGATACGCAGTATTTT. It translates to CSVEGVSQTDTQYF.

The genes are TRBV11-2 and TRBJ2-7, with TRBD1 matching over 7 bases. V lost 1 base to trimming and J lost 0 bases; unmatched junction nucleotides: 6. This CDR3 has 16 amino acids. In germline, CDR1 is SGHAT, CDR2 FQNNGV. The CDR3 here is CASSLALGQVSYEQYF. CDR3 nucleotide sequence: TGTGCCAGCAGCTTAGCTCTCGGACAGGTCTCCTACGAGCAGTACTTC.

The rearrangement joins TRBV6-5 to TRBJ2-5, with D maybe TRBD1 (6 bases). Gene TRBJ2-7 matches the end of the DNA better, so the J call may be wrong. The CDR3 runs 14 residues. Germline V gene sequence: CDR1 MNHEY, CDR2 SVGAGI. For the CDR3, the DNA is TGTGCCAGCAGGTCTCACAGGGTAGGGTACGAGCAGTACTTC. This gives the protein CASRSHRVGYEQYF.

The count of this clone is one. This rearrangement joins TRBV7-9 to TRBJ2-4; TRBD1 aligns across 7 bases. Germline loops: CDR1 SEHNR, CDR2 FQNEAQ (reference sequence). The CDR3 is 15 residues long. J lost 5 bases, V lost 1 base, and 5 bases had no gene match. The CDR3 spells CASSLEGALENIQYF. DNA of the CDR3: TGTGCCAGCAGCTTAGAGGGGGCTTTAGAAAACATTCAGTACTTC. Combining the CDR3 with reference TRBV7-9 and TRBJ2-4 gives the whole variable domain DTGVSQNPRHKITKRGQNVTFRCDPISEHNRLYWYRQTLGQGPEFLTYFQNEAQLEKSRLLSDRFSAERPKGSFSTLEIQRTEQGDSAMYLCASSLEGALENIQYFGAGTRLSVL.

The count of this clone is one. The chain carries TRBV7-9 and TRBJ1-4; possibly TRBD1 for D (6 bases). V lost 5 bases and J 8 bases, leaving 18 bases between the germline ends. From germline, CDR1 is SEHNR and CDR2 FQNEAQ (reference sequence). The CDR3 is made up of 15 amino acids. The CDR3: CASSIDVGGQEKLFF. The CDR3 nucleotides read TGTGCCAGCAGCATAGACGTCGGGGGGCAAGAAAAACTGTTTTTT. The full variable domain, with the rest looked up from reference TRBV7-9 and TRBJ1-4, is DTGVSQNPRHKITKRGQNVTFRCDPISEHNRLYWYRQTLGQGPEFLTYFQNEAQLEKSRLLSDRFSAERPKGSFSTLEIQRTEQGDSAMYLCASSIDVGGQEKLFFGSGTQLSVL.

The V call is TRBV7-9, the J call TRBJ2-3, with 8 bases that match TRBD1. This CDR3 is built from 14 residues. V dropped 1 base and J dropped 6; count of bases not matched to a gene: 3. The germline V gene encodes CDR1 SEHNR and CDR2 FQNEAQ (reference sequence). The CDR3 bases are TGTGCCAGCAGCTTAGGGACAGGGTTTGATACGCAGTATTTT. Protein: CASSLGTGFDTQYF.

This chain connects TRBV10-3 to TRBJ2-2; TRBD2 agrees at 7 bases. This CDR3 contains 15 residues. Germline V gives CDR1 ENHRY, CDR2 SYGVKD. Unmatched junction bases numbered 6, after V lost 4 bases and J lost 4 bases. The CDR3 coding sequence is TGTGCCATCAGTGGGGACTACTTAATCACCGGGGAGCTGTTTTTT. Amino acids: CAISGDYLITGELFF.

This clone has just a few counts. This same CDR3 is encoded by further DNA sequences in the sample. This rearrangement joins TRBV30 to TRBJ2-7, with 10 bases aligning to TRBD1. The CDR3 consists of 13 residues. With 5 bases clipped from V and 2 bases from J, the junction kept 3 bases outside the gene matches. Germline CDR1 reads GTSNPN; CDR2 reads SVGIG (reference sequence). CDR3 amino acids: CAWGDRGTYEQYF. CDR3 bases: TGTGCCTGGGGGGACAGGGGCACCTACGAGCAGTACTTC.

The chain combines TRBV5-4 with TRBJ1-2; TRBD1 aligns across 8 bases. The J segment lost 6 bases and the V segment lost 0 bases, leaving 16 bases of the junction unmatched. Per germline, CDR1 SGHNT and CDR2 YYREEE (reference sequence). This CDR3 has 18 residues. CDR3 amino acids: CASSLVARTGSFYNGYTF. CDR3 in DNA: TGTGCCAGCAGCTTGGTTGCCCGGACAGGGTCCTTCTATAATGGCTACACCTTC.

Only one count was recorded for this clone. This chain links TRBV9 with TRBJ1-5; D is unresolved. CDR1 is SGDLS, CDR2 YYNGEE, per germline. Trimming took off 7 bases at V and 1 base at J, with 15 bases between the two ends. The CDR3 sequence is 15 residues long. The CDR3 sequence is CASLGLCHSNQPQHF. Here the CDR3 DNA reads TGTGCCAGCCTTGGGCTGTGTCACAGCAATCAGCCCCAGCATTTT.

The chain joins TRBV5-6 to TRBJ2-3; TRBD1 agrees at 9 bases. CDR1 is SGHDT and CDR2 is YYEEEE in the germline V gene. The junction had 12 bases not matched to a gene; V was cut back by 2 bases and J by 2 bases. The CDR3 runs to 18 residues. The CDR3 region has the DNA TGTGCCAGCAGCTTTTTCGCTGGGGACAGGGCCCTCACAGATACGCAGTATTTT. Amino acids: CASSFFAGDRALTDTQYF.

The chain combines TRBV7-8 with TRBJ2-2, with D perhaps TRBD1 (6 bases). Germline V gives CDR1 SGHVS, CDR2 FQNEAQ. The CDR3 totals 17 residues. V lost 3 bases and J lost 4, with 18 bases in between. The CDR3 sequence is CASSFPAPGDATGELFF. DNA of the CDR3: TGTGCCAGCAGCTTTCCGGCTCCAGGGGACGCCACCGGGGAGCTGTTTTTT.

The V and J genes are TRBV7-9 and TRBJ1-6, with D perhaps matching TRBD1 (6 bases). The CDR3 extends over 17 amino acids. Trimming took 5 bases from V and 7 from J, leaving 21 bases between them. Germline lookup yields CDR1 SEHNR and CDR2 FQNEAQ (reference sequence). The CDR3 reads CASSAELGAVWNSPLHF. For the CDR3, the DNA is TGTGCCAGCAGCGCGGAATTGGGGGCGGTTTGGAATTCACCCCTCCACTTT.

The rearrangement links TRBV6-5 to TRBJ1-4, with 7 bases identical to TRBD1. With 5 bases clipped from V and 8 bases from J, the junction kept 8 bases outside the gene matches. CDR1 and CDR2 (germline): MNHEY, SVGAGI. This CDR3 spans 14 amino acids. The CDR3 DNA sequence: TGTGCCAGCAGTGCTCAGGGGGGTCTCGAAAAACTGTTTTTT. Translated: CASSAQGGLEKLFF.

The table lists this clone with a few counts. V usage is TRBV6-1 and J usage is TRBJ2-2, with D possibly TRBD1 on 5 matching bases. Germline CDR1 MNHNS, CDR2 SASEGT. V was clipped by 2 bases and J by 2 bases, with 9 bases between them. The CDR3 contains 15 residues. This chain's CDR3 is CASSERGANTGELFF. CDR3 in DNA: TGTGCCAGCAGTGAAAGGGGCGCTAACACCGGGGAGCTGTTTTTT.